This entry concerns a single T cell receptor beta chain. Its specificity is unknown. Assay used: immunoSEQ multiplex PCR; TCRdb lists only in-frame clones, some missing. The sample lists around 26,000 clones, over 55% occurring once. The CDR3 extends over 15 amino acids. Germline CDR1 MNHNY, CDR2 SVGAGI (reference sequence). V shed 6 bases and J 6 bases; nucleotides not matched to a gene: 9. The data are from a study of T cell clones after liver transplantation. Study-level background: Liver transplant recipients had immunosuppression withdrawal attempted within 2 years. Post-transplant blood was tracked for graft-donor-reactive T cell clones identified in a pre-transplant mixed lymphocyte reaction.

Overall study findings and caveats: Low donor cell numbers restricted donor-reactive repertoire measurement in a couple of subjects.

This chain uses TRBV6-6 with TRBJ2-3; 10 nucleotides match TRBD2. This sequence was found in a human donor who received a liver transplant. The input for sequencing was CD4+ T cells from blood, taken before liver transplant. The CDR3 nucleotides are TGTGCCAGCAGAGAGAGCGGGAGGGCCGGGGATACGCAGTATTTT. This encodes CASRESGRAGDTQYF.